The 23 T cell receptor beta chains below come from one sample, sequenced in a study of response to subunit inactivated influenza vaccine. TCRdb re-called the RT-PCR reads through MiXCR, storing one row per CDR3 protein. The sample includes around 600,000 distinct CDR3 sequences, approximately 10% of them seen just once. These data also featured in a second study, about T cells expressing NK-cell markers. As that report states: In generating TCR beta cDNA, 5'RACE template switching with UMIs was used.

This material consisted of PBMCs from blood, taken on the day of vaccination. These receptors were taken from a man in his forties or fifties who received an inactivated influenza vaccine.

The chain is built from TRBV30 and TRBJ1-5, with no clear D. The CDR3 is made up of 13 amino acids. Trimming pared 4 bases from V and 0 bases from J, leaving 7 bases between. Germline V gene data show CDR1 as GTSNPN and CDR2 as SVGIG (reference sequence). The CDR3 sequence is CAWTQDSNQPQHF. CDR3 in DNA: TGTGCCTGGACGCAGGATAGCAATCAGCCCCAGCATTTT.

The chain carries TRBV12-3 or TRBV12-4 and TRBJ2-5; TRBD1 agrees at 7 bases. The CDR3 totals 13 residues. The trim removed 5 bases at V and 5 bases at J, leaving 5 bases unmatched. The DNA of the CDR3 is TGTGCCAGCAGTAGACAGGGTTTTGAGACCCAGTACTTC. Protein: CASSRQGFETQYF.

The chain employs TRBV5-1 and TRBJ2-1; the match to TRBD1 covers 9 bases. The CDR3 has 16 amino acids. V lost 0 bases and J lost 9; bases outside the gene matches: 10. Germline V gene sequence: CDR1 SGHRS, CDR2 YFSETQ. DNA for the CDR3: TGCGCCAGCAGCTTGGCCCCCGGACAGGGGTCTGGTGAGCAGTTCTTC. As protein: CASSLAPGQGSGEQFF.

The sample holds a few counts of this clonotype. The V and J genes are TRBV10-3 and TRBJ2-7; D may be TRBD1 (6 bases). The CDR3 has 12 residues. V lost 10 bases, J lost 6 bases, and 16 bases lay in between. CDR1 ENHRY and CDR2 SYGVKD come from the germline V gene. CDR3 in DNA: TGTGCCACCGGGACACCGAGGGCCGAGCAGTACTTC. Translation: CATGTPRAEQYF.

DNA of the CDR3: TGTGCCAGTAGTAAGGGACAGACCTACTCTAACTATGGCTACACCTTC. Protein: CASSKGQTYSNYGYTF. This sequence joins TRBV19 and TRBJ1-2; 7 nucleotides agree with TRBD1. V was clipped by 4 bases and J by 0 bases; unmatched bases: 8. Germline V gene sequence: CDR1 LNHDA, CDR2 SQIVND (reference sequence). The CDR3 contains 16 residues.

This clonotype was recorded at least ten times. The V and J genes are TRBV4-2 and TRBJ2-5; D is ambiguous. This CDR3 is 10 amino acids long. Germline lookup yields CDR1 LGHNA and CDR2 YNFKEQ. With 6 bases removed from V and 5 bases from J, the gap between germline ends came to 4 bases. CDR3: CASRMETQYF. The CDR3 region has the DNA TGTGCCAGCAGAATGGAGACCCAGTACTTC.

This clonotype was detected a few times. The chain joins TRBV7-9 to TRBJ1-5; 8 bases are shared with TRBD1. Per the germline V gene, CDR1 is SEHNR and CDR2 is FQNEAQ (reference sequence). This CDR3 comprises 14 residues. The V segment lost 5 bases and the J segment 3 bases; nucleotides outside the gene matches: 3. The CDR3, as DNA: TGTGCCAGCAGCAAGACAGGGGACAATCAGCCCCAGCATTTT. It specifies CASSKTGDNQPQHF.

CDR3 nucleotide sequence: TGTGCCAGCAGCCAAGCGGGGAAAGCGGGGGCCGAGCAGTACTTC. Its protein product is CASSQAGKAGAEQYF. V usage is TRBV14 and J usage is TRBJ2-7; 8 nucleotides agree with TRBD2. The V gene end was trimmed by 1 base and the J gene end by 6 bases; junction bases not matched to a gene: 8. Germline V gene data show CDR1 as SGHDN and CDR2 as FVKESK. The CDR3 has 15 amino acids. The variable domain in full, completed from reference TRBV14 and TRBJ2-7, reads EAGVTQFPSHSVIEKGQTVTLRCDPISGHDNLYWYRRVMGKEIKFLLHFVKESKQDESGMPNNRFLAERTGGTYSTLKVQPAELEDSGVYFCASSQAGKAGAEQYFGPGTRLTVT.

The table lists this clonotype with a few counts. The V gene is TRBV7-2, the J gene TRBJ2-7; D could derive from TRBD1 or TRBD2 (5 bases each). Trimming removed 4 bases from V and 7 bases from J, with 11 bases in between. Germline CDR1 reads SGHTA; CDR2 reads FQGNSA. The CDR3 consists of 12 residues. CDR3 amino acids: CASSSRDPEQYF. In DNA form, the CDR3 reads TGTGCCAGCAGCTCCCGGGACCCTGAGCAGTACTTC.

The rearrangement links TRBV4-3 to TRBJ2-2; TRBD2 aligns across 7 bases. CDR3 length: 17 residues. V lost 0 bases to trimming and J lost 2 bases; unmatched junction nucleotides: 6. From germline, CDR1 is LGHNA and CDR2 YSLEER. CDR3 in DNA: TGCGCCAGCAGCCAAGATCCCGGACTAGTCAACACCGGGGAGCTGTTTTTT. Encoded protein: CASSQDPGLVNTGELFF.

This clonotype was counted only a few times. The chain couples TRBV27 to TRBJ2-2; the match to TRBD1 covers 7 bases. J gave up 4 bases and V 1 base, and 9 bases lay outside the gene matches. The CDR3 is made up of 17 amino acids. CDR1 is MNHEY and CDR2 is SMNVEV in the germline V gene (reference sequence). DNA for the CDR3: TGTGCCAGCAGTTTATTTCGACAGGGTTGGGGCACCGGGGAGCTGTTTTTT. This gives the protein CASSLFRQGWGTGELFF.

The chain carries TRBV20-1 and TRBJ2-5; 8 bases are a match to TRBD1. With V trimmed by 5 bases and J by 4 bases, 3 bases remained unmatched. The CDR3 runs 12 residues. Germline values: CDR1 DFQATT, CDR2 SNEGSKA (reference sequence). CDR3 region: CSAGQGRETQYF. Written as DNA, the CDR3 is TGCAGTGCTGGACAGGGAAGAGAGACCCAGTACTTC.

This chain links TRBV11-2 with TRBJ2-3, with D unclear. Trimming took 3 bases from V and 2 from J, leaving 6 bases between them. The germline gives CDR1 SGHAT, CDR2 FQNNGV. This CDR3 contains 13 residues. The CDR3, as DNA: TGTGCCAGCAGCTTTCCCGACACAGATACGCAGTATTTT. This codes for CASSFPDTDTQYF.

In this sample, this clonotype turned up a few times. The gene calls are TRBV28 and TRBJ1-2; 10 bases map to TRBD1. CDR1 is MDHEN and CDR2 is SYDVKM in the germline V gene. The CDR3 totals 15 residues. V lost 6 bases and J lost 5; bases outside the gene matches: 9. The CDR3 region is CASSPGTGDWYGYTF. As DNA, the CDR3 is TGTGCCAGCAGCCCCGGGACAGGGGATTGGTATGGCTACACCTTC.

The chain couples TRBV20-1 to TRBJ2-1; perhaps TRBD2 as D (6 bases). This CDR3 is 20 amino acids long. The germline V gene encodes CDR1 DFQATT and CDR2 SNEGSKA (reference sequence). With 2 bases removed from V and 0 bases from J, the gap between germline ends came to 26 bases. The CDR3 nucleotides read TGCAGTGCTAGAATTGGAGATTCGCGGGGATTCTCGAGCTCCTACAATGAGCAGTTCTTC. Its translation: CSARIGDSRGFSSSYNEQFF.

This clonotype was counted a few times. The CDR3 is CASSQVKGPIRNTEAFF. DNA of the CDR3: TGTGCCAGCAGCCAAGTCAAGGGACCGATAAGGAACACTGAAGCTTTCTTT. This chain connects TRBV14 to TRBJ1-1; maybe TRBD1 (5 bases). The germline V gene has CDR1 SGHDN and CDR2 FVKESK. The V gene lost 1 base and the J gene lost 1 base, with 16 bases spanning the gap. The CDR3 is 17 residues long.

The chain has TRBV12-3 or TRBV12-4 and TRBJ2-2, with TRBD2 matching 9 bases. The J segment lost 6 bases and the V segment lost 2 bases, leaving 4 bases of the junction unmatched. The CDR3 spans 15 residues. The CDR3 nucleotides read TGTGCCAGCAGTTTAATGGCGGGGGGGCCCGGGGAGCTGTTTTTT. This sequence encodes CASSLMAGGPGELFF.

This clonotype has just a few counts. The CDR3 DNA sequence: TGTGCCAGCAGCCAATCAGCGGGGGTTGGGACAGGGGGCGATAATGAAAAACTGTTTTTT. Encoded protein: CASSQSAGVGTGGDNEKLFF. The J gene is TRBJ1-4, the V gene TRBV12-3 or TRBV12-4; 12 bases line up with TRBD1. This CDR3 is built from 20 residues. V lost 6 bases, J lost 4 bases, and 18 bases stayed unmatched.

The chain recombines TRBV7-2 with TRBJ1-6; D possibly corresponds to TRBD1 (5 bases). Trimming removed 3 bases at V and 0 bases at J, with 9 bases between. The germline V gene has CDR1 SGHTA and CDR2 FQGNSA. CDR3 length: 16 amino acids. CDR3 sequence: CASSFTGSSYNSPLHF. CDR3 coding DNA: TGTGCCAGCAGCTTCACAGGAAGCTCCTATAATTCACCCCTCCACTTT.

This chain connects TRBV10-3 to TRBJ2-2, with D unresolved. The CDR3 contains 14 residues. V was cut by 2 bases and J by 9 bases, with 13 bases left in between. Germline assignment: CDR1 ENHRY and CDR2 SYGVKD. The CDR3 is CAISEEMGTRELFF. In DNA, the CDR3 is TGTGCCATCAGTGAGGAGATGGGTACGCGGGAGCTGTTTTTT.

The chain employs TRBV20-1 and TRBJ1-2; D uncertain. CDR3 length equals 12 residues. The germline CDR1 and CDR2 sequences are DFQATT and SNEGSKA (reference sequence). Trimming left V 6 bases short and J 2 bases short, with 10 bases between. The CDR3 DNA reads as TGCAGTGCGCATGGACGGAACTATGGCTACACCTTC. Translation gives CSAHGRNYGYTF.

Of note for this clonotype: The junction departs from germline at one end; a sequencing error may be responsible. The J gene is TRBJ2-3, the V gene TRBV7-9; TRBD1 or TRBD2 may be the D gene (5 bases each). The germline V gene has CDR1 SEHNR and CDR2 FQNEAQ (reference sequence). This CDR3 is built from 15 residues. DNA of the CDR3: TGTGCCAGCAGCCTCAGGGAGACCTACACAGATACGGAGTATTTT. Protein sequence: CASSLRETYTDTEYF.

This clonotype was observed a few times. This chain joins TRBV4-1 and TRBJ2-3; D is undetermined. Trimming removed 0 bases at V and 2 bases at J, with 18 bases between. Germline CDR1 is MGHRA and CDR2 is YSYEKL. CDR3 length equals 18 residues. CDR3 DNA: TGCGCCAGCAGCCAAGATTTCGGGCCACGAATTGCCACAGATACGCAGTATTTT. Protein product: CASSQDFGPRIATDTQYF.